The source of this TCR beta chain is a study of blood T cell repertoires in COVID-19. Overall study context: Acute and convalescent COVID-19 specimens originated in the United States, Italy and Spain. PBMCs, B-cell-depleted T cells, or T cells were the source of the cDNA or gDNA that made up the material.

CDR3 length: 16 residues. The V gene's germline CDR1 is MNHEY and CDR2 SMNVEV (reference sequence). Germline trimming cut 6 bases from V and 2 bases from J; bases unmatched to any gene: 10. As originally analysed: Quantification of nucleated cells was approximated via reference gene primer amplification. Only in-frame clones appear in the TCRdb table, and some are missing; sequencing was by immunoSEQ multiplex PCR. The D gene and trimming were derived from the DNA, and the V and J assignments and clone size from that table. The table includes approximately 30,000 clones, around nine tenths detected once.

The sequencing sample was made of peripheral blood. J is TRBJ2-7 and V is TRBV27, with 10 bases lining up with TRBD1. This receptor was obtained from a human donor with active COVID-19. The donor label of this sample is uncertain. The CDR3 DNA follows: TGTGCCAGCAGCCGAAACCCGGGACAGGGGACCTACGAGCAGTACTTC. This translates into CASSRNPGQGTYEQYF.